The present T cell receptor (beta chain) was sequenced within a study of cytomegalovirus exposure and HLA in healthy donors. Study-wide points: Common viral pathogens seemed, in a later analysis, to connect with several of the most significant clusters.

Germline V gives CDR1 LNHDA, CDR2 SQIVND (reference sequence). With 3 bases removed from V and 1 base from J, the gap between germline ends came to 6 bases. The CDR3 consists of 13 residues. This clone was seen a few times. What it binds is not known. PCR amplification relied on 60 Vbeta primers (plus 13 Jbeta primers). TCRdb keeps only in-frame clones here, not all; method: immunoSEQ multiplex PCR. The profile shows more than 100,000 clones, around 73% of them singletons. Sample: PBMCs. The sequence derives from a woman aged 40 to 55 in good health and CMV-seropositive. The gene calls are TRBV19 and TRBJ1-1; D is undetermined. The CDR3 bases are TGTGCCAGTAGTATGGTCGGGAACACTGAAGCTTTCTTT. Protein: CASSMVGNTEAFF.